This TCR beta chain was retrieved from a study of regulatory T cells in long-lasting Graves disease. V lost 8 bases to trimming and J lost 4 bases; unmatched junction nucleotides: 5. The germline gives CDR1 MNHNS, CDR2 SASEGT. The CDR3 runs 14 residues. Arm-PCR of CDR3 regions and iRepertoire HTBI primers were used to build TCR beta libraries. TCRdb analysed the multiplex PCR reads with MiXCR anew, one entry per CDR3 protein. This sample has 500,000 or so distinct CDR3 sequences, with 15% to 20% found just once. Time point specified: newly diagnosed GD, antithyroid drugs for less than 3 months. Generation of the TCR library employed RNA extracted from PBMCs. A word on this clonotype: Its antigen is as yet unknown.

General study findings and limits: TRBV28, TRBJ1-2 and TRBJ2-5 were favored in persistent disease.

This sample also belongs to another study, concerning T cells in Graves' hyperthyroidism and ophthalmopathy.

Sequences were derived from peripheral blood mononuclear cells (PBMCs), sampled at new diagnosis, from a patient treated with antithyroid drugs. The clonotype originates from a woman aged 35-65 years with Graves disease. The V and J genes are TRBV6-1 and TRBJ2-1, with TRBD2 matching 10 bases. The DNA for the CDR3 is TGTGCCAGCGACCTAGCGGGGGTTTACAATGAGCAGTTCTTC. Encoded protein: CASDLAGVYNEQFF.